The T cell receptor beta chain described here comes from a study of vaccination and CD4 T cells after COVID-19. The overall study: Stimulation of the cells used overlapping spike peptide pools from SARS-CoV-2 and from the common cold coronaviruses HCoV-NL63, HCoV-OC43 and HCoV-229E. Study findings and constraints: Looking at convalescent patients, a median about 90% of reactive clones were present only post-vaccination.

The ends lost 8 bases at V and 4 bases at J; junction bases unmatched: 3. The CDR3 covers 12 residues. CDR1 is WSHSY and CDR2 is SAAADI in the germline V gene. The Oncomine TCR Beta short-read assay was what sequenced the DNA obtained from cultured CD4+ T cells. Cultures of CD4+ T cells served as the source for extracting genomic DNA. From the PCR reads, TCRdb called clonotypes with MiXCR, one entry per CDR3 protein. The repertoire has 17,000 or so distinct CDR3 sequences, approximately 60% of them found once; the top ten carry more than 4%. Treatment given: roughly 10-day PBMC culture with coronavirus spike peptide pools or control peptides (ViraFEST assay). Concerning this clonotype itself: What it recognizes is unknown.

The rearrangement uses TRBV10-2 and TRBJ2-3; 7 bases line up with TRBD1. The TCR originated in a human donor who had recovered from COVID-19. The sample here was CD4+ T cells from blood, cultured in vitro, taken after SARS-CoV-2 vaccination. The CDR3: CASGDRADTQYF. The DNA of the CDR3 is TGCGCCAGCGGAGACAGGGCAGATACGCAGTATTTT.